Listed below are T cell receptor beta chains from one sample, sequenced in a study of T cell responses to AZD1222 COVID-19 vaccine. This table comes from immunoSEQ multiplex PCR, and its TCRdb copy is limited to in-frame clones, with some not included. The top ten hold 1.3% of the sample, which has roughly 140,000 clones, roughly 92% seen once. Sequenced here: peripheral blood, sampled on day 0 of AZD1222 vaccination. Every receptor here comes from an adult in good health. CDR3s include the opening cysteine and the closing phenylalanine or tryptophan. Each record gives: V gene, J gene, D gene, clone size, CDR3 protein, CDR3 DNA. The D gene is left open where the match is weak. Clone size, where shown, is once, few, many, or a class for clones that have expanded.

V gene: TRBV6-5
J gene: TRBJ2-1
D gene: -
clone size: once
CDR3 protein: CASRLESSNEQFF
CDR3 DNA: TGTGCCAGCCGACTAGAATCATCAAATGAGCAGTTCTTC

V gene: TRBV11-2
J gene: TRBJ1-1
D gene: TRBD1
clone size: -
CDR3 protein: CASSLQGTNEAFF
CDR3 DNA: TGTGCCAGCAGCCTACAGGGGACAAATGAAGCTTTCTTT

V gene: TRBV6-2/TRBV6-3
J gene: TRBJ2-4
D gene: -
clone size: -
CDR3 protein: CASSSRDSNIQYF
CDR3 DNA: TGTGCCAGCAGTTCTCGGGACTCAAACATTCAGTACTTC

V gene: TRBV7-2
J gene: TRBJ1-2
D gene: -
clone size: -
CDR3 protein: CASSLGGRGYGYTF
CDR3 DNA: TGTGCCAGCAGCTTAGGGGGGAGGGGCTATGGCTACACCTTC

V gene: TRBV7-9
J gene: TRBJ1-2
D gene: -
clone size: -
CDR3 protein: CASSSRDHYAGYTF
CDR3 DNA: TGTGCCAGCAGTTCCCGGGACCATTATGCGGGCTACACCTTC

V gene: TRBV5-8
J gene: TRBJ2-5
D gene: TRBD1
clone size: -
CDR3 protein: CASSLGGQGEETQYF
CDR3 DNA: TGTGCCAGCAGCCTCGGGGGACAGGGAGAAGAGACCCAGTACTTC

V gene: TRBV7-6
J gene: TRBJ2-1
D gene: TRBD2
clone size: -
CDR3 protein: CASSPNLAGGSEQFF
CDR3 DNA: TGTGCCAGCAGCCCGAACCTAGCGGGAGGGAGTGAGCAGTTCTTC

V gene: TRBV5-4
J gene: TRBJ2-5
D gene: -
clone size: -
CDR3 protein: CASSLVYATFGLETQYF
CDR3 DNA: TGTGCCAGCAGCTTGGTGTACGCGACTTTTGGTTTGGAGACCCAGTACTTC

V gene: TRBV28
J gene: TRBJ1-2
D gene: TRBD1
clone size: -
CDR3 protein: CAHRTGTGLFDYTF
CDR3 DNA: TGTGCCCACCGGACCGGGACAGGACTGTTCGACTACACCTTC

V gene: TRBV10-3
J gene: TRBJ2-1
D gene: TRBD2
clone size: -
CDR3 protein: CAIGGGTSGFLGHEQFF
CDR3 DNA: TGTGCCATCGGCGGGGGGACTAGCGGGTTTCTAGGCCATGAGCAGTTCTTC

V gene: TRBV6-5
J gene: TRBJ1-5
D gene: -
clone size: -
CDR3 protein: CASSYGGTQPQHF
CDR3 DNA: TGTGCCAGCAGTTACGGGGGGACTCAGCCCCAGCATTTT

V gene: TRBV30
J gene: TRBJ2-1
D gene: TRBD2
clone size: -
CDR3 protein: CASRSGRVSYNEQFF
CDR3 DNA: TGTGCCTCCAGAAGCGGGAGGGTCTCCTACAATGAGCAGTTCTTC

V gene: TRBV3-1/TRBV3-2
J gene: TRBJ1-1
D gene: -
clone size: few
CDR3 protein: CASSQDVATGPNTEAFF
CDR3 DNA: TGTGCCAGCAGCCAAGATGTGGCAACAGGGCCGAACACTGAAGCTTTCTTT

V gene: TRBV18
J gene: TRBJ1-6
D gene: TRBD1
clone size: -
CDR3 protein: CASSPSGQGDNSPLHF
CDR3 DNA: TGTGCCAGCTCACCATCGGGACAGGGGGATAATTCACCCCTCCACTTT

V gene: TRBV9
J gene: TRBJ2-2
D gene: -
clone size: -
CDR3 protein: CASSVGGISNTGELFF
CDR3 DNA: TGTGCCAGCAGCGTAGGAGGGATCTCGAACACCGGGGAGCTGTTTTTT

V gene: TRBV14
J gene: TRBJ1-2
D gene: -
clone size: -
CDR3 protein: CASSQGIRLANYGYTF
CDR3 DNA: TGTGCCAGCAGCCAAGGGATACGGCTTGCAAACTATGGCTACACCTTC

V gene: TRBV15
J gene: TRBJ2-1
D gene: -
clone size: -
CDR3 protein: CATSRVASSYNEQFF
CDR3 DNA: TGTGCCACCAGCAGAGTGGCGAGCTCCTACAATGAGCAGTTCTTC

V gene: TRBV2
J gene: TRBJ2-3
D gene: -
clone size: -
CDR3 protein: CASSGGWGSPDTQYF
CDR3 DNA: TGTGCCAGCAGTGGGGGCTGGGGCTCACCAGATACGCAGTATTTT

V gene: TRBV6-6
J gene: TRBJ1-1
D gene: -
clone size: -
CDR3 protein: CASSYSQAEAFF
CDR3 DNA: TGTGCCAGCAGTTACTCCCAGGCTGAAGCTTTCTTT

V gene: TRBV19
J gene: TRBJ1-1
D gene: -
clone size: -
CDR3 protein: CASSKPGFRTEAFF
CDR3 DNA: TGTGCCAGTAGTAAACCTGGGTTCAGGACTGAAGCTTTCTTT

V gene: TRBV3-1/TRBV3-2
J gene: TRBJ1-5
D gene: TRBD1
clone size: once
CDR3 protein: CASSHGTGRNQPQHF
CDR3 DNA: TGTGCCAGCAGCCATGGGACAGGACGCAATCAGCCCCAGCATTTT

V gene: TRBV24-1
J gene: TRBJ2-1
D gene: TRBD2
clone size: -
CDR3 protein: CATSDLPSGGANEQFF
CDR3 DNA: TGTGCCACCAGTGATTTGCCCTCGGGGGGGGCCAATGAGCAGTTCTTC

V gene: TRBV7-8
J gene: TRBJ1-2
D gene: TRBD1
clone size: -
CDR3 protein: CASSLASQGVGGYTF
CDR3 DNA: TGTGCCAGCAGCTTAGCGTCGCAGGGGGTTGGTGGCTACACCTTC

V gene: TRBV5-4
J gene: TRBJ2-5
D gene: TRBD2
clone size: -
CDR3 protein: CASSLVAGRASGETQYF
CDR3 DNA: TGTGCCAGCAGCTTGGTCGCCGGGAGGGCCAGTGGAGAGACCCAGTACTTC

V gene: TRBV10-1
J gene: TRBJ1-5
D gene: -
clone size: -
CDR3 protein: CASSEGGLGQPQHF
CDR3 DNA: TGCGCCAGCAGTGAGGGAGGTCTGGGGCAGCCCCAGCATTTT

V gene: TRBV13
J gene: TRBJ1-1
D gene: -
clone size: -
CDR3 protein: CASSLGRRAEAFF
CDR3 DNA: TGTGCCAGCAGCTTAGGAAGGAGGGCTGAAGCTTTCTTT

V gene: TRBV5-4
J gene: TRBJ2-5
D gene: TRBD2
clone size: -
CDR3 protein: CASSGRAAKETQYF
CDR3 DNA: TGTGCCAGCAGCGGGAGGGCCGCCAAAGAGACCCAGTACTTC

V gene: TRBV27
J gene: TRBJ1-5
D gene: TRBD1
clone size: once
CDR3 protein: CASTEQGGINQPQHF
CDR3 DNA: TGTGCCAGCACGGAACAGGGGGGTATTAATCAGCCCCAGCATTTT